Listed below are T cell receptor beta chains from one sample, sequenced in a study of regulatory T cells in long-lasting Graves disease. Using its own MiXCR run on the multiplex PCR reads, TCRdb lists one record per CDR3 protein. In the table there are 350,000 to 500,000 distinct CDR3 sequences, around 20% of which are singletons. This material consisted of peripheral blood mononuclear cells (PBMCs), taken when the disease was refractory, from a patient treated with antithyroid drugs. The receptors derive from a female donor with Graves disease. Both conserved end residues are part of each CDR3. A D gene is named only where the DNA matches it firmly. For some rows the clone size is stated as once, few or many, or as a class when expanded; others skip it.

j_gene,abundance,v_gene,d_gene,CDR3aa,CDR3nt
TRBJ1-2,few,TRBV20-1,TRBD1,CSAREMGQIYGYTF,TGCAGTGCTAGAGAAATGGGACAGATCTATGGCTACACCTTC
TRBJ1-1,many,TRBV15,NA,CATSRDYQGTEAFF,TGTGCCACCAGCAGAGATTACCAGGGCACTGAAGCTTTCTTT
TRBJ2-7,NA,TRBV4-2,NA,CASSQEGTESSYEQYF,TGTGCCAGCAGCCAAGAAGGGACTGAAAGCTCCTACGAGCAGTACTTC
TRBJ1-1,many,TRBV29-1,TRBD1,CSALDRADTEAFF,TGCAGCGCCTTGGACAGGGCAGACACTGAAGCTTTCTTT
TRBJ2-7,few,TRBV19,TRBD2,CASSITGLVREQYF,TGTGCCAGTAGTATCACGGGACTAGTTCGCGAGCAGTACTTC
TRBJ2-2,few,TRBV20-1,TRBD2,CSAAGTTNTGELFF,TGCAGTGCTGCCGGGACTACGAACACCGGGGAGCTGTTTTTT
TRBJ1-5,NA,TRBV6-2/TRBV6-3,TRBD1,CASSRRGQGNQPQHF,TGTGCCAGCAGCCGAAGGGGGCAGGGCAATCAGCCCCAGCATTTT
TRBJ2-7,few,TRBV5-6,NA,CASSLEGRSYEQYF,TGTGCCAGCAGCTTGGAGGGGCGGTCCTACGAGCAGTACTTC
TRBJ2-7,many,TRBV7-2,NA,CASSLDSPYEQYF,TGTGCCAGCAGTTTGGACAGTCCCTACGAGCAGTACTTC
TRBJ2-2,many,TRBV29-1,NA,CSASLDSYPNTGELFF,TGCAGCGCCAGCCTGGACAGTTACCCTAACACCGGGGAGCTGTTTTTT
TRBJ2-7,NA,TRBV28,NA,CASSLSQALSYEQYF,TGTGCCAGCAGTTTATCACAGGCCCTCTCCTACGAGCAGTACTTC
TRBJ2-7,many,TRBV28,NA,CASSPGVLEQYF,TGTGCCAGCAGCCCCGGTGTCCTCGAGCAGTACTTC
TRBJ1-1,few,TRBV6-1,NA,CASRYGGRESEAFF,TGTGCCAGCAGATATGGGGGCCGGGAGTCTGAAGCTTTCTTT
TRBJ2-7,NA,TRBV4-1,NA,CASSQTSAGGATYEQYF,TGCGCCAGCAGCCAAACTTCGGCCGGGGGCGCGACCTACGAGCAGTACTTC
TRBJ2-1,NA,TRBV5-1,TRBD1,CASLPGQGHNEQFF,TGCGCCAGTCTTCCGGGACAGGGCCACAATGAGCAGTTCTTC
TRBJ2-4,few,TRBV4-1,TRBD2,CASSRGSAGGRTKNIQYF,TGCGCCAGCAGCCGGGGGTCAGCGGGAGGCAGGACCAAAAACATTCAGTACTTC
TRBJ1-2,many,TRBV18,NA,CASSPSAVVHGYTF,TGTGCCAGCTCACCATCGGCCGTAGTCCATGGCTACACCTTC
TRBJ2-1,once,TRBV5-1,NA,CASSIGGLPNEQFF,TGCGCCAGCAGCATAGGGGGTTTGCCCAATGAGCAGTTCTTC
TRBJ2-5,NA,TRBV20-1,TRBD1,CSASTGTGATQYF,TGCAGTGCTAGTACCGGGACAGGGGCGACCCAGTACTTC
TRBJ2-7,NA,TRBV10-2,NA,CASSDGFKGYEQYF,TGCGCCAGCAGTGATGGATTTAAGGGGTACGAGCAGTACTTC
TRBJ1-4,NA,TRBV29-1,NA,CSVEVAGRSEKLFF,TGCAGCGTTGAAGTCGCAGGGAGGAGTGAAAAACTGTTTTTT
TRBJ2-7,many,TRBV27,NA,CASSFRESVGEQYF,TGTGCCAGCAGTTTCCGGGAGAGCGTAGGGGAGCAGTACTTC
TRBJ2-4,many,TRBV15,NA,CATSRDSLAKNIQYF,TGTGCCACCAGCAGAGATTCCTTAGCCAAAAACATTCAGTACTTC
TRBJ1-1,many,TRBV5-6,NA,CASSRPGTEAFF,TGTGCCAGCAGCCGGCCGGGGACTGAAGCTTTCTTT
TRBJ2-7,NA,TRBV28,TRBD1,CATWTGRDEQYF,TGTGCCACCTGGACAGGGAGAGACGAGCAGTACTTC
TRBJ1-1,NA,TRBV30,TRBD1,CAGNQGGPEAFF,TGTGCCGGGAACCAGGGGGGTCCTGAAGCTTTCTTT
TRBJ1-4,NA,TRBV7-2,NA,CASSLEARSDEKLFF,TGTGCCAGCAGCTTAGAGGCCCGAAGCGATGAAAAACTGTTTTTT
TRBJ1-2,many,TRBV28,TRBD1,CASSQSGQAKLGGYTF,TGTGCCAGCAGTCAATCGGGACAGGCGAAGCTCGGTGGCTACACCTTC
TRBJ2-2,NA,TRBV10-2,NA,CASRSRELFF,TGCGCCAGCAGGTCTAGGGAGCTGTTTTTT
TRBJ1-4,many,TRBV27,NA,CASSLYRGGNEKLFF,TGTGCCAGCAGTTTATATCGGGGAGGGAATGAAAAACTGTTTTTT
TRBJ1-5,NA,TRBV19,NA,CASSIRGLGNQPQHF,TGTGCCAGTAGTATCCGGGGCCTCGGGAATCAGCCCCAGCATTTT
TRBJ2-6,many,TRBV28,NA,CASRVGGANVLTF,TGTGCCAGCAGAGTAGGTGGGGCCAACGTCCTGACTTTC
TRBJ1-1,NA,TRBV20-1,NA,CSASLGAEAFF,TGCAGTGCTAGTCTGGGTGCTGAAGCTTTCTTT
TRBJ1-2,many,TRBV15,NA,CATSRDASGDYGYTF,TGTGCCACCAGCAGGGACGCCTCAGGGGACTATGGCTACACCTTC
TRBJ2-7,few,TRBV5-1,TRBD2,CASSLRLARNPYEQYF,TGCGCCAGCAGCCTAAGACTAGCGAGAAATCCTTACGAGCAGTACTTC
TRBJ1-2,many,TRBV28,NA,CASSLTTTGFNYGYTF,TGTGCCAGCAGTTTGACAACCACAGGTTTTAACTATGGCTACACCTTC
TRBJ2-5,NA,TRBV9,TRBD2,CASSVPREGRKETQYF,TGTGCCAGCAGCGTTCCACGGGAGGGGCGGAAAGAGACCCAGTACTTC
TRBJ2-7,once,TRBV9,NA,CASSVRAGEGEQYF,TGTGCCAGCAGCGTCCGGGCAGGGGAAGGCGAGCAGTACTTC
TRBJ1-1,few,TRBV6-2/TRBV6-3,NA,CASSSQGGGTEAFF,TGTGCCAGCAGTTCTCAGGGAGGGGGGACTGAAGCTTTCTTT
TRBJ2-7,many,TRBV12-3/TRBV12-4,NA,CASMEGADYEQYF,TGTGCCAGCATGGAGGGAGCGGACTACGAGCAGTACTTC
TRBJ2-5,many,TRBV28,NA,CASSTRGIETQYF,TGTGCCAGCAGTACCCGCGGGATAGAGACCCAGTACTTC
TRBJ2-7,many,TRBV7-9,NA,CASSSRGPYEQYF,TGTGCCAGCAGCTCCCGGGGGCCTTACGAGCAGTACTTC
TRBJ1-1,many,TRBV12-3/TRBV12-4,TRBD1,CASSNRGTEAFF,TGTGCCAGCAGCAACAGGGGTACTGAAGCTTTCTTT
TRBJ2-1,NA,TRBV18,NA,CASSPGRPVNEQFF,TGTGCCAGCTCACCCGGCAGACCAGTCAATGAGCAGTTCTTC
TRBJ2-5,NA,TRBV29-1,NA,CSDREEETQYF,TGCAGCGACAGGGAAGAAGAGACCCAGTACTTC
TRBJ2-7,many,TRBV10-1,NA,CASSEEQGRYEQYF,TGCGCCAGCAGTGAAGAGCAGGGGCGGTACGAGCAGTACTTC
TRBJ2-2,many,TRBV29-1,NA,CSVEVRVNTGELFF,TGCAGCGTTGAAGTCAGGGTGAACACCGGGGAGCTGTTTTTT
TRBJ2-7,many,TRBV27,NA,CASSLSMGDSYEQYF,TGTGCCAGCAGTTTATCGATGGGGGACTCCTACGAGCAGTACTTC
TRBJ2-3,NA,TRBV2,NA,CASSEATPGTDTQYF,TGTGCCAGCAGTGAAGCGACTCCTGGCACAGATACGCAGTATTTT
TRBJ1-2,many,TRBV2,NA,CASSEADLSMVHNYGYTF,TGTGCCAGCAGTGAAGCGGACCTCTCCATGGTGCATAACTATGGCTACACCTTC
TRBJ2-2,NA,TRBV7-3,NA,CASSLFPGVAGELFF,TGTGCCAGCAGCTTATTCCCCGGTGTCGCCGGGGAGCTGTTTTTT
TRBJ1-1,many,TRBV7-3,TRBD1,CASSSSGGDKAFF,TGTGCCAGCAGCTCCTCAGGGGGGGATAAGGCTTTCTTT
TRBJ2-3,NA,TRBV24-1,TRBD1,CATSVSDRASDTQYF,TGTGCCACCAGTGTCTCGGACAGGGCAAGTGATACGCAGTATTTT
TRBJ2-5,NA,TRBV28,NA,CASRMGPPSQETQYF,TGTGCCAGCAGGATGGGGCCCCCATCCCAAGAGACCCAGTACTTC
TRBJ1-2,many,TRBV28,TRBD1,CASSRMKAGQFNYGYTF,TGTGCCAGCAGTCGCATGAAGGCGGGACAGTTTAACTATGGCTACACCTTC
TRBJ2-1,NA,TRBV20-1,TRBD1,CSARRGPIYNEQFF,TGCAGTGCTAGAAGGGGGCCGATCTACAATGAGCAGTTCTTC
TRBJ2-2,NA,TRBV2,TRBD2,CASSGIPAGNTGELFF,TGTGCCAGCAGTGGAATTCCAGCGGGAAATACCGGGGAGCTGTTTTTT
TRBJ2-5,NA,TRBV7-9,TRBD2,CASSGLAGDGARETQYF,TGTGCCAGCAGCGGACTAGCGGGAGATGGGGCAAGGGAGACCCAGTACTTC
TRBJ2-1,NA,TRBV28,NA,CASSRRGQSLISHSYNEQFF,TGTGCCAGCAGTCGGAGGGGACAGAGTCTAATCTCTCACTCCTACAATGAGCAGTTCTTC
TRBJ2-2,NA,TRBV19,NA,CASSPKGVNTGELFF,TGTGCCAGTAGCCCAAAAGGGGTGAACACCGGGGAGCTGTTTTTT